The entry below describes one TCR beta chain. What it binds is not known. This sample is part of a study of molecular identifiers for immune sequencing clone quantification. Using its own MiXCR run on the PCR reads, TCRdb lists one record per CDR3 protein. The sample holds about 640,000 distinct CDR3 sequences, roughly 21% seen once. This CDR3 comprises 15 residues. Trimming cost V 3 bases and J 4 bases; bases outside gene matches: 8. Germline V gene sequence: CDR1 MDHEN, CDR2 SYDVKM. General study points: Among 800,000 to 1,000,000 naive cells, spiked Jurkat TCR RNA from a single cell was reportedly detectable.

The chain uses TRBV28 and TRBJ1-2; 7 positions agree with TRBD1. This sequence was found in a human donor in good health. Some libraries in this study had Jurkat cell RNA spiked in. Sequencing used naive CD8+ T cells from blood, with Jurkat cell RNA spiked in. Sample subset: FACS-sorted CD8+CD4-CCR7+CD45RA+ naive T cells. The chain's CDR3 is CASSFGRQGSYGYTF. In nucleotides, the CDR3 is TGTGCCAGCAGTTTCGGTAGACAGGGCTCCTATGGCTACACCTTC.